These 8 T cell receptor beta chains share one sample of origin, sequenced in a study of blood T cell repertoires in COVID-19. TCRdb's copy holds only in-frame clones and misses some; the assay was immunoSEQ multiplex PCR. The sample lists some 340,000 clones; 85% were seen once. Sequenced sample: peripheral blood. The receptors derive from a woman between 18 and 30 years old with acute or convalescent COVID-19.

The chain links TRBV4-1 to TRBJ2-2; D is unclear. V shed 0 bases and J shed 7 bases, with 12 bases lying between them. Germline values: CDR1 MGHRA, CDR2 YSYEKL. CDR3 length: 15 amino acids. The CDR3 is CASSQETSAGGELFF. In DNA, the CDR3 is TGCGCCAGCAGCCAAGAGACCAGCGCCGGCGGGGAGCTGTTTTTT.

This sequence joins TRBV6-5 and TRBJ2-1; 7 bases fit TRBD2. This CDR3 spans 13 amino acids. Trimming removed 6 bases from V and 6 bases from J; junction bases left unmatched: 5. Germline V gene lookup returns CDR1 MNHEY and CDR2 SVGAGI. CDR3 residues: CASRPGTINEQFF. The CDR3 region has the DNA TGTGCCAGCAGACCCGGGACTATCAATGAGCAGTTCTTC.

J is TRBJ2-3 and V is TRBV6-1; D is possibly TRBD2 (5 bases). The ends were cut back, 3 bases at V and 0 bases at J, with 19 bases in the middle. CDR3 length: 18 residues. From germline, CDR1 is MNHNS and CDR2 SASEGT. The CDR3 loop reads CASSDGWESITSTDTQYF. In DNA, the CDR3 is TGTGCCAGCAGTGACGGGTGGGAGTCGATTACTAGCACAGATACGCAGTATTTT.

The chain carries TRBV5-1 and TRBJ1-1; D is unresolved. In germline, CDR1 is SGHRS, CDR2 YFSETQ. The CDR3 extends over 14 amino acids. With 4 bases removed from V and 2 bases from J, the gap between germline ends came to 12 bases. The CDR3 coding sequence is TGCGCCAGCAGCCTTACGATGAGAAACACTGAAGCTTTCTTT. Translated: CASSLTMRNTEAFF. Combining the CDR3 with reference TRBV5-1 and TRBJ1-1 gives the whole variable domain KAGVTQTPRYLIKTRGQQVTLSCSPISGHRSVSWYQQTPGQGLQFLFEYFSETQRNKGNFPGRFSGRQFSNSRSEMNVSTLELGDSALYLCASSLTMRNTEAFFGQGTRLTVV.

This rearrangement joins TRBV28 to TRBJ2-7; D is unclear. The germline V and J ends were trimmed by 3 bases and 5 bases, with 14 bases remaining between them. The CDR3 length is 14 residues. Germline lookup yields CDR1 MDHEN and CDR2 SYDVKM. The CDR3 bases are TGTGCCAGCAGTTTTGGCAGCGCCTTGAACGAGCAGTACTTC. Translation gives CASSFGSALNEQYF. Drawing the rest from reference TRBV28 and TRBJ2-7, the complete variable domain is DVKVTQSSRYLVKRTGEKVFLECVQDMDHENMFWYRQDPGLGLRLIYFSYDVKMKEKGDIPEGYSVSREKKERFSLILESASTNQTSMYLCASSFGSALNEQYFGPGTRLTVT.

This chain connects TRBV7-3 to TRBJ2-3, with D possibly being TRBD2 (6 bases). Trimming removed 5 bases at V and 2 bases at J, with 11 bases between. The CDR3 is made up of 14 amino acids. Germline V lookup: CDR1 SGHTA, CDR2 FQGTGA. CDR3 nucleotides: TGTGCCAGCAGCCCGGGACTCCCCACAGATACGCAGTATTTT. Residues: CASSPGLPTDTQYF.

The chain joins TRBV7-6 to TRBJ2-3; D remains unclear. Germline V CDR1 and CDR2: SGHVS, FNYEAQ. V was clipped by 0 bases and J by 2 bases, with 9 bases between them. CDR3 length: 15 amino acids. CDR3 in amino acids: CASSLASSPTDTQYF. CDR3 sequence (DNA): TGTGCCAGCAGCTTAGCTAGTAGCCCCACAGATACGCAGTATTTT.

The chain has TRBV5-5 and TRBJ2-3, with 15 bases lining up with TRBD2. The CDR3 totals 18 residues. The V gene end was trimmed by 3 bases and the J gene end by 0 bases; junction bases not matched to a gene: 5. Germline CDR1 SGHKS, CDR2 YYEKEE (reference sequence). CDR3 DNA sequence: TGTGCCAGCAGCTGGGGACTAGCGGGGGGTTCTAGCACAGATACGCAGTATTTT. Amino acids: CASSWGLAGGSSTDTQYF.